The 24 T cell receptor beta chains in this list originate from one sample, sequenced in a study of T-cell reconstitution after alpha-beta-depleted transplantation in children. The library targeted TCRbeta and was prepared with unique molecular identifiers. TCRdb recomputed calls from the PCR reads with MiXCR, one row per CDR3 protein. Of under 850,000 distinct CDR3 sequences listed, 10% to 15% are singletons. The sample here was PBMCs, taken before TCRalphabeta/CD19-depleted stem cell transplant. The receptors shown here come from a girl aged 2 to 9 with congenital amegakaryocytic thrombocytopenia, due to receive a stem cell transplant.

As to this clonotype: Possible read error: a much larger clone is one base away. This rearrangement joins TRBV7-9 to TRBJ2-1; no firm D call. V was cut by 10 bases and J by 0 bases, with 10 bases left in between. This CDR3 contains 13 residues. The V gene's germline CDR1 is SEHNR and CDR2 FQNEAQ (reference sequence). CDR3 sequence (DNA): TGTGCCAACATCCCAAGCTCCTACAATGAGCAGTTCTTC. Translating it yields CANIPSSYNEQFF.

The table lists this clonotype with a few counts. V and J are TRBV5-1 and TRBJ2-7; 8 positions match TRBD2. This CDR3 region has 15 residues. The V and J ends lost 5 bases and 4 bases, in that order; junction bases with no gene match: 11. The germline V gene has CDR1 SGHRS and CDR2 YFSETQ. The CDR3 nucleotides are TGCGCCAGCAGACCTAAGACTAGCGCGGAGTACGAGCAGTACTTC. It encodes CASRPKTSAEYEQYF.

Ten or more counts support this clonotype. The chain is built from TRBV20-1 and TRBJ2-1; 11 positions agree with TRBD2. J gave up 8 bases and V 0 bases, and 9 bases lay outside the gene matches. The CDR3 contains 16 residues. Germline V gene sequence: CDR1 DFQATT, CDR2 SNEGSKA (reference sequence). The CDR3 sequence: CSARDHTSGRVDEQFF. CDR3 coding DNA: TGCAGTGCTAGAGATCATACTAGCGGGAGAGTGGATGAGCAGTTCTTC.

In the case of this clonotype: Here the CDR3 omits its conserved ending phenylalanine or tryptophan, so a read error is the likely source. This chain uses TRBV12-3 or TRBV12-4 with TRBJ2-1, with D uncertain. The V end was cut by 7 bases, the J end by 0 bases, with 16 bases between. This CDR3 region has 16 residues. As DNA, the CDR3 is TGTGCCAGCATTAATGAGTACTCAAGCTCCTACAATGAGCAGTTCTCC. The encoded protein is CASINEYSSSYNEQFS.

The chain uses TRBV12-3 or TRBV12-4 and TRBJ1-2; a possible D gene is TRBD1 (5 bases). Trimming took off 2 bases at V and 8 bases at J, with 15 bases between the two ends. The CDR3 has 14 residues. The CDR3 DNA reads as TGTGCCAGCAGTTTATCCACAGGCGCTGGGGGCTACACCTTC. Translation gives CASSLSTGAGGYTF.

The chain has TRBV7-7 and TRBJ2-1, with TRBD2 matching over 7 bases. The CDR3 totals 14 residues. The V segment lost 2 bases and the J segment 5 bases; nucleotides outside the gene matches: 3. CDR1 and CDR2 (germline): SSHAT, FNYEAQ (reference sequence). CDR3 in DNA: TGTGCCAGCAGCTTAATAGCGGGTAACAATGAGCAGTTCTTC. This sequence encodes CASSLIAGNNEQFF.

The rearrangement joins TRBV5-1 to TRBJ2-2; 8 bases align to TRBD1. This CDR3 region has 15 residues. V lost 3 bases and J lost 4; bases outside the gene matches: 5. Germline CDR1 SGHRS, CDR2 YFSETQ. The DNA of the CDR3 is TGCGCCAGCAGCTCGACAGGGGTGGGCACCGGGGAGCTGTTTTTT. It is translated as CASSSTGVGTGELFF.

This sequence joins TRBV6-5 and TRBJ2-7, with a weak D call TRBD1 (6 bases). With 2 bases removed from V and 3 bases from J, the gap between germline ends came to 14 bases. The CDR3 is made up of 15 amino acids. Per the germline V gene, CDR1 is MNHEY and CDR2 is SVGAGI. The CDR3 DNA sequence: TGTGCCAGCAGTTACACCTGGACAGCAGTCTACGAGCAGTACTTC. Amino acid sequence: CASSYTWTAVYEQYF.

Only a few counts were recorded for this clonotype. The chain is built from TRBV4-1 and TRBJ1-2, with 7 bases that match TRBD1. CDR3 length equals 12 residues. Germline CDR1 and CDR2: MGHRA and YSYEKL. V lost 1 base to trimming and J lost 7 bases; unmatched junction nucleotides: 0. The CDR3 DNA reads TGCGCCAGCAGCCAAGGACAGGGTGGCTACACCTTC. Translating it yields CASSQGQGGYTF.

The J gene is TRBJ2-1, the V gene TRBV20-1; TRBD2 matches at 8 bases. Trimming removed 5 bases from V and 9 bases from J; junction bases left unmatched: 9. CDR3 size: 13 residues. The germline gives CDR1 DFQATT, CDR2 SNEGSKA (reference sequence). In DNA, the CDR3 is TGCAGTGCTCAATCCACGGGAGGGGGTGAGCAGTTCTTC. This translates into CSAQSTGGGEQFF.

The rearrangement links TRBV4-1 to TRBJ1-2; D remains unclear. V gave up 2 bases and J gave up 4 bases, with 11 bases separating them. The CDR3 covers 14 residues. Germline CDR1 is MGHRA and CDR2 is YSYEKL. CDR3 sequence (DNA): TGCGCCAGCAGCCAAAGTGAAGAGCTCTATGGCTACACCTTC. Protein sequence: CASSQSEELYGYTF.

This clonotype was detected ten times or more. CDR3 in DNA: TGCAGTGCTGGCCAGGGGTTGCAGTTTTTT. This sequence encodes CSAGQGLQFF. The V call is TRBV20-1, the J call TRBJ1-4, with a tentative D call TRBD1 (6 bases). CDR3 length equals 10 residues. V lost 5 bases and J lost 16, with 14 bases in between. The germline gives CDR1 DFQATT, CDR2 SNEGSKA (reference sequence).

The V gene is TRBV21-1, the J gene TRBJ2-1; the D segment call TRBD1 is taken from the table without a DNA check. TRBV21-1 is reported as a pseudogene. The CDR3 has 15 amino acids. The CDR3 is CASSRQRTDYNEQFF. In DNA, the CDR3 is TGTGCCAGCAGCCGGCAGCGGACAGACTACAATGAGCAGTTCTTC.

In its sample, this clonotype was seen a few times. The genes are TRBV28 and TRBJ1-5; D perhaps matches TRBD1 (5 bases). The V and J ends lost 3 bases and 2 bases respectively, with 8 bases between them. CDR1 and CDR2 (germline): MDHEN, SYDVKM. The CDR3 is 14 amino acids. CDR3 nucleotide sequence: TGTGCCAGCAGTTTCATACAGGGCAATCAGCCCCAGCATTTT. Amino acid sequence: CASSFIQGNQPQHF.

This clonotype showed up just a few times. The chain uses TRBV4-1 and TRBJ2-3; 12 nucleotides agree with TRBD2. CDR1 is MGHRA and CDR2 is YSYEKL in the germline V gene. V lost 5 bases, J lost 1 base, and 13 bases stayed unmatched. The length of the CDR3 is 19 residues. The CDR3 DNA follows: TGCGCCAGCAGCTCAATGTCCGTGGGACTAGCGGGCCGCACAGATACGCAGTATTTT. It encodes CASSSMSVGLAGRTDTQYF.

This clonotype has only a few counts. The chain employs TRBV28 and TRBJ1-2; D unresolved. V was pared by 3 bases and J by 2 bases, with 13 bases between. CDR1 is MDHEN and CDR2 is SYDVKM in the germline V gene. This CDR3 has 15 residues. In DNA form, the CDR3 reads TGTGCCAGCAGTTTTCCCGCGTGGAGGAACTATGGCTACACCTTC. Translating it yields CASSFPAWRNYGYTF.

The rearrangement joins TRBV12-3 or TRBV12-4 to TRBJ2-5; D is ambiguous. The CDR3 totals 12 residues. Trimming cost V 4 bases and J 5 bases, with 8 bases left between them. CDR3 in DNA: TGTGCCAGCAGTTCGTCCTTGGAGACCCAGTACTTC. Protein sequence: CASSSSLETQYF.

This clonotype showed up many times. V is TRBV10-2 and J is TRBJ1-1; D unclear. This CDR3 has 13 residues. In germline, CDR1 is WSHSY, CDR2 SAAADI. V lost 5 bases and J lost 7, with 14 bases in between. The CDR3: CASSWTEDDEAFF. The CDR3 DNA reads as TGCGCCAGCAGTTGGACCGAGGATGATGAAGCTTTCTTT.

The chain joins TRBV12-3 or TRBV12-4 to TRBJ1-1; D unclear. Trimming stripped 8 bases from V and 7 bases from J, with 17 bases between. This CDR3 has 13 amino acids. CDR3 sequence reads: CASLDPVGLEAFF. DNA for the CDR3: TGTGCCAGCCTTGACCCCGTCGGGCTTGAAGCTTTCTTT.

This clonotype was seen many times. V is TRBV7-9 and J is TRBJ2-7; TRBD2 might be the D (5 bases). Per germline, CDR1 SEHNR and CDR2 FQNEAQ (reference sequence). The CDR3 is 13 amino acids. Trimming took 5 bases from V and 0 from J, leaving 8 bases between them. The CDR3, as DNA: TGTGCCAGCAGCAGCCGGGACTCCTACGAGCAGTACTTC. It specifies CASSSRDSYEQYF. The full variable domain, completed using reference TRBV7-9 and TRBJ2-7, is DTGVSQNPRHKITKRGQNVTFRCDPISEHNRLYWYRQTLGQGPEFLTYFQNEAQLEKSRLLSDRFSAERPKGSFSTLEIQRTEQGDSAMYLCASSSRDSYEQYFGPGTRLTVT.

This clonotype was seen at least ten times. CDR3 nucleotide sequence: TGCGCCAGCAGCTTCACAGGGGTCTCTGGAAACACCATATATTTT. This codes for CASSFTGVSGNTIYF. The V call is TRBV5-1, the J call TRBJ1-3; 7 nucleotides match TRBD1. V was pared by 2 bases and J by 0 bases, with 2 bases of the junction left unmatched. The CDR3 contains 15 residues. CDR1 is SGHRS, CDR2 YFSETQ, per germline.

CDR3 nucleotide sequence: TGCGCCAGCGGGGGGGCTTTGCAGGGCCCCAATCAGCCCCAGCATTTT. Encoded protein: CASGGALQGPNQPQHF. The chain employs TRBV5-1 and TRBJ1-5; the D gene is possibly TRBD1 (6 bases). CDR3 length equals 16 residues. V was clipped by 7 bases and J by 3 bases, with 20 bases between them. CDR1 is SGHRS and CDR2 is YFSETQ in the germline V gene.

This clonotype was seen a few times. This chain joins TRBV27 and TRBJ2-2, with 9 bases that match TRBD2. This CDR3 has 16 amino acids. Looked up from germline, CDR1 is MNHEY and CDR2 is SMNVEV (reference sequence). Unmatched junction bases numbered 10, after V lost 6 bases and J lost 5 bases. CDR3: CASSPVSGSFTGELFF. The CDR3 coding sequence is TGTGCCAGCAGCCCCGTTAGCGGGAGTTTTACCGGGGAGCTGTTTTTT.

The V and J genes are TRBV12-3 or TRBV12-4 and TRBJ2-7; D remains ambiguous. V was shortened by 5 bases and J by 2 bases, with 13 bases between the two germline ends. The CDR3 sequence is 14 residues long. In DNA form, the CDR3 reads TGTGCCAGCAGTCCTCTCCGAACTGCCTACGAGCAGTACTTC. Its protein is CASSPLRTAYEQYF.